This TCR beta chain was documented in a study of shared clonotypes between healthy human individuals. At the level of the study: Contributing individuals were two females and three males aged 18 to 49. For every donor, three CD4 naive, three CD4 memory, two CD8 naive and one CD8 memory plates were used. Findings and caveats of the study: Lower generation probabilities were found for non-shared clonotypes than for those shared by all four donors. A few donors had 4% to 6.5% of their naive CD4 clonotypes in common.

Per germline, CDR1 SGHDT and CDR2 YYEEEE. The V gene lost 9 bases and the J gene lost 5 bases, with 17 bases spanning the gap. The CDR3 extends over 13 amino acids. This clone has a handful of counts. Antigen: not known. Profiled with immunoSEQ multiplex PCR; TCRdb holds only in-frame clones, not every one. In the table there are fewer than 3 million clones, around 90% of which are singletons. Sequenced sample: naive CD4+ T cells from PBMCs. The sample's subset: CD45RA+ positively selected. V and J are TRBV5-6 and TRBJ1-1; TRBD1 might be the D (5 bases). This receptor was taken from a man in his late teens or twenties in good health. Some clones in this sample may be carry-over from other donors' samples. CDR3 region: CATTDGAYTEAFF. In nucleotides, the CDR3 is TGTGCCACCACCGACGGGGCTTATACTGAAGCTTTCTTT. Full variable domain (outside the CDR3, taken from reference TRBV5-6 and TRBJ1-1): DAGVTQSPTHLIKTRGQQVTLRCSPKSGHDTVSWYQQALGQGPQFIFQYYEEEERQRGNFPDRFSGHQFPNYSSELNVNALLLGDSALYLCATTDGAYTEAFFGQGTRLTVV.